The subject of this entry is one T cell receptor beta chain. The V end lost 0 bases, the J end lost 4 bases, and 22 bases lay between the germline ends. The germline CDR1 and CDR2 sequences are LGHDT and YNNKEL (reference sequence). CDR3 length: 20 residues. The repertoire was sequenced with immunoSEQ multiplex PCR; TCRdb's copy has only in-frame clones and lacks some. The sample comprises 30,000 to 40,000 clones, 88% of which are singletons, and around 15% rests with the top ten. These data are taken from a study of T cell responses to AZD1222 COVID-19 vaccine. The V call is TRBV3-1 (or the pseudogene TRBV3-2), the J call TRBJ1-6; D remains unclear. This clonotype was sampled from an adult who received the AZD1222 COVID-19 vaccine. The sequencing used peripheral blood, collected 28 days after the second AZD1222 dose. The CDR3 nucleotides are TGTGCCAGCAGCCAAGACGGCAAAATGACCACGGCTCGATATAATTCACCCCTCCACTTT. This encodes CASSQDGKMTTARYNSPLHF.